The 12 T cell receptor beta chains below all came from one sample that was sequenced in a study of neurological immune-mediated disorders. Time point denoted: longitudinal time-point 1 (baseline). TCRdb re-called the 5' RACE reads with MiXCR, one entry per CDR3 protein. The table lists tens of thousands of distinct CDR3 sequences, 10% to 13% of them singletons, with about 9.6% in the top ten. The sequenced sample was PBMCs. All receptors derive from a man aged 25 to 40 in good health.

This clonotype was detected ten times or more. The J gene is TRBJ1-5, the V gene TRBV5-5; D remains unclear. Germline CDR1 SGHKS, CDR2 YYEKEE (reference sequence). CDR3 length: 16 amino acids. Trimming removed 4 bases from V and 6 bases from J, with 20 bases in between. CDR3 region: CASSPVTVPTAQPQHF. The DNA of the CDR3 is TGTGCCAGCAGCCCCGTAACCGTTCCGACTGCTCAGCCCCAGCATTTT.

This clonotype was seen at least ten times. The V and J genes are TRBV11-2 and TRBJ1-2, with D unclear. Trimming cost V 4 bases and J 8 bases, with 11 bases left between them. The CDR3 extends over 12 amino acids. Germline-derived CDR1 and CDR2 are SGHAT and FQNNGV. CDR3 loop: CASSSRMSGYTF. The CDR3 DNA reads as TGTGCCAGCAGCTCCAGAATGTCGGGCTACACCTTC.

This sequence joins TRBV30 and TRBJ2-7, with D unresolved. The CDR3 contains 14 residues. Germline CDR1 and CDR2: GTSNPN and SVGIG (reference sequence). V lost 0 bases to trimming and J lost 0 bases, with 9 bases between them. The CDR3 loop is CAWSVQPDSYEQYF. In DNA, the CDR3 is TGTGCCTGGAGTGTACAGCCAGACTCCTACGAGCAGTACTTC.

This clonotype was recorded at least ten times. The V and J genes are TRBV5-1 and TRBJ2-2; 10 nucleotides match TRBD2. Looked up from germline, CDR1 is SGHRS and CDR2 is YFSETQ. V dropped 3 bases and J dropped 1; count of bases not matched to a gene: 3. The CDR3 consists of 16 residues. CDR3 DNA sequence: TGCGCCAGCAGCTGGAGGACTAGCGGGAACACCGGGGAGCTGTTTTTT. It yields the protein CASSWRTSGNTGELFF.

This chain connects TRBV16 to TRBJ1-4, with 7 bases aligning to TRBD1. The CDR3 is made up of 14 amino acids. V shed 6 bases, J shed 8 bases, and the junction held 9 bases outside the gene matches. Germline loops: CDR1 KGHSY, CDR2 FQNENV. The CDR3 DNA reads TGTGCCAGCAGTCCGGACAGGACAAGCGAAAAACTGTTTTTT. This translates into CASSPDRTSEKLFF. Drawing the rest from reference TRBV16 and TRBJ1-4, the complete variable domain is GEEVAQTPKHLVRGEGQKAKLYCAPIKGHSYVFWYQQVLKNEFKFLISFQNENVFDETGMPKERFSAKCLPNSPCSLEIQATKLEDSAVYFCASSPDRTSEKLFFGSGTQLSVL.

This clonotype was picked up many times. J is TRBJ2-1 and V is TRBV5-1, with 7 positions matching TRBD2. Germline CDR1 and CDR2: SGHRS and YFSETQ. J was trimmed by 0 bases and V by 3 bases; bases with no gene match: 12. The CDR3 has 18 amino acids. CDR3 residues: CASSSAAVGGGSYNEQFF. The CDR3 DNA sequence: TGCGCCAGCAGCTCCGCAGCGGTGGGCGGGGGCTCCTACAATGAGCAGTTCTTC.

This clonotype has at least ten counts. The rearrangement uses TRBV28 and TRBJ2-4, with 8 bases identical to TRBD1. CDR1 is MDHEN, CDR2 SYDVKM, per germline. This CDR3 region has 14 residues. The V gene end was trimmed by 6 bases and the J gene end by 9 bases; junction bases not matched to a gene: 10. The chain's CDR3 is CASSSGQGEGIQYF. CDR3 nucleotide sequence: TGTGCCAGCAGCTCAGGACAGGGTGAGGGCATTCAGTACTTC.

This clonotype was seen ten or more times. The genes are TRBV10-1 and TRBJ2-7, with a tentative D call TRBD1 (5 bases). The V end lost 3 bases, the J end lost 7 bases, and 10 bases lay between the germline ends. The germline V gene has CDR1 WNHNN and CDR2 SYGVQD (reference sequence). The CDR3 has 12 amino acids. The CDR3 here is CASSDSAGEQYF. Written as DNA, the CDR3 is TGCGCCAGCAGTGACTCCGCAGGGGAGCAGTACTTC.

This clonotype was seen ten or more times. CDR3 amino acids: CSARRGWEANTGELFF. The DNA of the CDR3 is TGCAGTGCTAGAAGGGGGTGGGAGGCGAACACCGGGGAGCTGTTTTTT. The chain joins TRBV20-1 to TRBJ2-2; either TRBD1 or TRBD2 may supply D (6 bases each). V lost 2 bases and J lost 0, with 13 bases in between. Looked up from germline, CDR1 is DFQATT and CDR2 is SNEGSKA (reference sequence). This CDR3 spans 16 amino acids.

This clonotype was recorded at least ten times. The chain uses TRBV20-1 and TRBJ2-2; TRBD2 matches 10 bases. V shed 0 bases and J 8 bases; nucleotides not matched to a gene: 6. The CDR3 has 15 amino acids. Per germline, CDR1 DFQATT and CDR2 SNEGSKA (reference sequence). The CDR3 DNA reads TGCAGTGCTAGAGATGGTCTAGCGGGAGAGGGGGAGCTGTTTTTT. This translates into CSARDGLAGEGELFF.

Many counts were recorded for this clonotype. The chain joins TRBV4-1 to TRBJ2-1; TRBD2 might be the D (5 bases). With 10 bases removed from V and 7 bases from J, the gap between germline ends came to 23 bases. The germline V gene encodes CDR1 MGHRA and CDR2 YSYEKL. CDR3 length equals 15 residues. This CDR3 is CATADGTPGVNEQFF. CDR3 DNA: TGCGCCACAGCAGACGGAACTCCCGGGGTTAATGAGCAGTTCTTC.

This clonotype was counted at least ten times. V and J are TRBV10-3 and TRBJ2-1, with 8 bases matching TRBD2. CDR1 ENHRY and CDR2 SYGVKD come from the germline V gene. V gave up 3 bases and J gave up 5 bases; unmatched junction bases: 9. CDR3 length equals 16 residues. DNA for the CDR3: TGTGCCATCAGTGAAGGCGGGTTAGCGGGAAACAATGAGCAGTTCTTC. Protein product: CAISEGGLAGNNEQFF.